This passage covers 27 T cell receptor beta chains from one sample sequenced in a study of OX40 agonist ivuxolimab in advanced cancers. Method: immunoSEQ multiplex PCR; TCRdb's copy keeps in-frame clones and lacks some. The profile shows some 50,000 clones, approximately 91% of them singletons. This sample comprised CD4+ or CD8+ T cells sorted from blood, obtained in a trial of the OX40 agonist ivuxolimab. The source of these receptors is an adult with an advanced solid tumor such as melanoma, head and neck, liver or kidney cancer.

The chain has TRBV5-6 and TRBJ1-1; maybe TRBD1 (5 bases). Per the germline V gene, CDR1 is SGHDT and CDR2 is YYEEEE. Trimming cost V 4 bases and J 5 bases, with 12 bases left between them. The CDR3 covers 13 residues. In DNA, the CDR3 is TGTGCCAGCAGCCTGACAGAGGGAACTGAAGCTTTCTTT. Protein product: CASSLTEGTEAFF.

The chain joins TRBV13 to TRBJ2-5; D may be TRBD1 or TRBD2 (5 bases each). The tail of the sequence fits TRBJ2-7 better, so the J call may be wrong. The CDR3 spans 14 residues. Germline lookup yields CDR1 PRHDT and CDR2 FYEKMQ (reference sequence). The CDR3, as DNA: TGTGCCAGCAGCTTAGTAGGGACCTCCTACGAGCAGTACTTC. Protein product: CASSLVGTSYEQYF.

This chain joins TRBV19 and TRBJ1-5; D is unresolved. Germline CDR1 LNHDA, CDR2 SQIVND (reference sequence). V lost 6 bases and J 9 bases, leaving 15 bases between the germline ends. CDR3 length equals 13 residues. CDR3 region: CASSIPPLGPQHF. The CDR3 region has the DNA TGTGCCAGTAGCATACCTCCGCTAGGGCCCCAGCATTTT.

The CDR3 nucleotides are TGTGCCAGCAGCGCCTTCGTGCAGCTAGCCTACAATGAGCAGTTCTTC. Its translation is CASSAFVQLAYNEQFF. This chain joins TRBV9 and TRBJ2-1, with D unclear. The germline CDR1 and CDR2 sequences are SGDLS and YYNGEE. CDR3 size: 16 residues. V was cut by 3 bases and J by 2 bases, with 15 bases left in between.

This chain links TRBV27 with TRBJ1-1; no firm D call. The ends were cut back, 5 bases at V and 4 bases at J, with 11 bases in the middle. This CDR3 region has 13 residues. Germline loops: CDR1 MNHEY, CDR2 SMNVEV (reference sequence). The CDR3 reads CASSGSLATEAFF. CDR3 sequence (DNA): TGTGCCAGCAGTGGATCACTCGCCACTGAAGCTTTCTTT.

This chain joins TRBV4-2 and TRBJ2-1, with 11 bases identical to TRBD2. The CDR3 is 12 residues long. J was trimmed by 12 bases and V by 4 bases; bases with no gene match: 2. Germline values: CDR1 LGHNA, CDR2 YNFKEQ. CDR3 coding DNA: TGTGCCAGCAGCCCGGGACTAGCGGTGCAGTTCTTC. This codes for CASSPGLAVQFF.

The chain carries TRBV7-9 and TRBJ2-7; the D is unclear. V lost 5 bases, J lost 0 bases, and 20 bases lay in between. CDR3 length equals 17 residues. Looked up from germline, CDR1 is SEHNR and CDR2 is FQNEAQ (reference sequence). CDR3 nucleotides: TGTGCCAGCAGCCGACTTTCACTACAAGCCTCCTCCTACGAGCAGTACTTC. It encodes CASSRLSLQASSYEQYF.

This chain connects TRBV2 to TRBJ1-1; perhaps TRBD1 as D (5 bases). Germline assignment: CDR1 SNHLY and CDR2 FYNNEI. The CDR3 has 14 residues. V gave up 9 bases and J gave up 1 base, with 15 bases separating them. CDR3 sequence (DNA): TGTGCCAGTTCCTCAGGGATGAGGAACACTGAAGCTTTCTTT. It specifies CASSSGMRNTEAFF. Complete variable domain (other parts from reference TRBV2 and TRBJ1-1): EPEVTQTPSHQVTQMGQEVILRCVPISNHLYFYWYRQILGQKVEFLVSFYNNEISEKSEIFDDQFSVERPDGSNFTLKIRSTKLEDSAMYFCASSSGMRNTEAFFGQGTRLTVV.

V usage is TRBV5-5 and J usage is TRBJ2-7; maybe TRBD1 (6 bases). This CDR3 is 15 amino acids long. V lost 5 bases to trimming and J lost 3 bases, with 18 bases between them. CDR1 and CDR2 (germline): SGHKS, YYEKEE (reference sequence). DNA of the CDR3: TGTGCCAGCAGATCACAGGGTAATCCCCTCTACGAGCAGTACTTC. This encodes CASRSQGNPLYEQYF.

CDR3 sequence: CASSTGTGALYGYTF. In DNA, the CDR3 is TGTGCCAGTAGTACGGGGACAGGTGCCCTCTATGGCTACACCTTC. The V call is TRBV19, the J call TRBJ1-2, with 8 bases identical to TRBD1. The V segment lost 4 bases and the J segment 4 bases; nucleotides outside the gene matches: 8. Germline V gene data show CDR1 as LNHDA and CDR2 as SQIVND (reference sequence). The CDR3 is made up of 15 amino acids.

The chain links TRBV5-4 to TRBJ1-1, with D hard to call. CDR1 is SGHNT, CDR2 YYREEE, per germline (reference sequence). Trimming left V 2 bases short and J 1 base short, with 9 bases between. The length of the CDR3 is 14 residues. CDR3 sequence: CASSFWPRNTEAFF. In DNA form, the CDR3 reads TGTGCCAGCAGCTTTTGGCCGAGGAACACTGAAGCTTTCTTT.

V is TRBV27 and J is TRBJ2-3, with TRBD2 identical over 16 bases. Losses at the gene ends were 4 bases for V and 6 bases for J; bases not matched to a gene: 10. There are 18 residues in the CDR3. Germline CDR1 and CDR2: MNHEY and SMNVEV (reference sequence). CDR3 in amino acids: CASSSGLAGGPGWDTQYF. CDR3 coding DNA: TGTGCCAGCAGTTCGGGACTAGCGGGAGGGCCAGGTTGGGATACGCAGTATTTT.

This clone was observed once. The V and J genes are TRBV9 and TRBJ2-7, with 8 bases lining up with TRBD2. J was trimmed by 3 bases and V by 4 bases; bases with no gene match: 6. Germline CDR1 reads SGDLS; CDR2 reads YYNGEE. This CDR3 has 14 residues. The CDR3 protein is CASSPRLASYEQYF. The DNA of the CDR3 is TGTGCCAGCAGCCCCCGACTAGCGAGCTACGAGCAGTACTTC.

The CDR3, as DNA: TGTGCCAGCAGCACCGTTGACAGGGTTGATGGCTACACCTTC. Protein sequence: CASSTVDRVDGYTF. This chain uses TRBV7-8 with TRBJ1-2; 7 nucleotides line up with TRBD1. The CDR3 sequence is 14 residues long. Trimming at V came to 5 bases and at J to 6 bases, leaving 9 bases not matched to a gene. Germline values: CDR1 SGHVS, CDR2 FQNEAQ.

The CDR3 sequence: CASSMEGAFYQPQHF. The CDR3 coding sequence is TGTGCCAGTAGTATGGAGGGGGCGTTTTATCAGCCCCAGCATTTT. J is TRBJ1-5 and V is TRBV19, with 7 bases matching TRBD1. There are 15 residues in the CDR3. V shed 3 bases and J 5 bases; nucleotides not matched to a gene: 7. CDR1 is LNHDA, CDR2 SQIVND, per germline (reference sequence).

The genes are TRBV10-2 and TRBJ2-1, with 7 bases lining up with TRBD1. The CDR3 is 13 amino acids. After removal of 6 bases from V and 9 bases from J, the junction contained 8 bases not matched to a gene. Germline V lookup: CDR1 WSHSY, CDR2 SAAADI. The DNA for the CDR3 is TGCGCCAGCAGATTACAGGGGTTGGCTGAGCAGTTCTTC. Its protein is CASRLQGLAEQFF.

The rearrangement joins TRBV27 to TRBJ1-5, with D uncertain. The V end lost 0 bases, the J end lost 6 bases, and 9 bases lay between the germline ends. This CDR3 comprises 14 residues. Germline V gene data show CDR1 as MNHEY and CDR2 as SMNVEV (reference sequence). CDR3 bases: TGTGCCAGCAGTTTATCGAGTCTTGGTCAGCCCCAGCATTTT. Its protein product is CASSLSSLGQPQHF.

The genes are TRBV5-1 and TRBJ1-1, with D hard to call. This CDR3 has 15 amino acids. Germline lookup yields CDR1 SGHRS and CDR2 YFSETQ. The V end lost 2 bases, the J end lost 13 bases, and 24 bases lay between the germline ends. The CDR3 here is CASSLSFSRDVTVFF. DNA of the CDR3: TGCGCCAGCAGCTTATCCTTTTCACGAGATGTTACGGTTTTCTTT.

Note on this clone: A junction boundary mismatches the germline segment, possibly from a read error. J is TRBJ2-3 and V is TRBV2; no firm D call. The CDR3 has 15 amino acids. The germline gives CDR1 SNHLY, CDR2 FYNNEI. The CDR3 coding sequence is TGTGCCAGCAGCGAAGGGCAGAGCTCCACGGATACGCAGTATTTT. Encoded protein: CASSEGQSSTDTQYF.

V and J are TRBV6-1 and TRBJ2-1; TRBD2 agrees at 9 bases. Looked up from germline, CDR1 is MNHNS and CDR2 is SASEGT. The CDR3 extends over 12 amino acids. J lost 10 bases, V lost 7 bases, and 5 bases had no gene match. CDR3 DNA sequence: TGTGCCAGCAACTCCGGGACTAGCGAGCAGTTCTTC. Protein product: CASNSGTSEQFF.

The CDR3, as DNA: TGTGCCAGTAGTGTTCAGGGGAACACTGAAGCTTTCTTT. Its translation is CASSVQGNTEAFF. The chain is built from TRBV19 and TRBJ1-1; possibly TRBD1 for D (5 bases). Germline V gene lookup returns CDR1 LNHDA and CDR2 SQIVND (reference sequence). V lost 5 bases and J lost 1, with 8 bases in between. The CDR3 runs 13 residues.

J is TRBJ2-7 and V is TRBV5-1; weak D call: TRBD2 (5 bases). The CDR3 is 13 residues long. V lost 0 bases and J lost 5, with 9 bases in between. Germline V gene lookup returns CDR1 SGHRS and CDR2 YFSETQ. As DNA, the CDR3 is TGCGCCAGCAGCTTGGGAGGGTTCGACGAGCAGTACTTC. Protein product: CASSLGGFDEQYF.

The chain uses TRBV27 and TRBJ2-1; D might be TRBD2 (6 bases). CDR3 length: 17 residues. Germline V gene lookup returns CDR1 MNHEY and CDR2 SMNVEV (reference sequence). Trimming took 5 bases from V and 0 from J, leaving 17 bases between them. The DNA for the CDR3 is TGTGCCAGCAGTCCCCCCCGGGACTCCGTCTCCTACAATGAGCAGTTCTTC. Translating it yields CASSPPRDSVSYNEQFF.

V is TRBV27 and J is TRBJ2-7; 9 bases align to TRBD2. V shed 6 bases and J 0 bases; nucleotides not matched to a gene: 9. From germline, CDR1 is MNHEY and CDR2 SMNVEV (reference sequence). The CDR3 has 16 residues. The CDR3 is CASSTSSGVPSYEQYF. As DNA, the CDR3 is TGTGCCAGCAGCACCTCTAGCGGGGTTCCCTCCTACGAGCAGTACTTC.

As DNA, the CDR3 is TGTGCCAGCAGCTTGGACACAGGGGCTCATGGCTACACCTTC. Protein: CASSLDTGAHGYTF. V is TRBV5-6 and J is TRBJ1-2; 7 bases match TRBD1. J was trimmed by 6 bases and V by 0 bases; bases with no gene match: 5. Germline loops: CDR1 SGHDT, CDR2 YYEEEE. The CDR3 totals 14 residues.

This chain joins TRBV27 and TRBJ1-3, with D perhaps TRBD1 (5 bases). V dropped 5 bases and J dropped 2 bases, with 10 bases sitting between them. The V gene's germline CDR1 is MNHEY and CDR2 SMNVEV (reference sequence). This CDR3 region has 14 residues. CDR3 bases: TGTGCCAGCAGTCCCAAGGGGACTGGAAACACCATATATTTT. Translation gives CASSPKGTGNTIYF.

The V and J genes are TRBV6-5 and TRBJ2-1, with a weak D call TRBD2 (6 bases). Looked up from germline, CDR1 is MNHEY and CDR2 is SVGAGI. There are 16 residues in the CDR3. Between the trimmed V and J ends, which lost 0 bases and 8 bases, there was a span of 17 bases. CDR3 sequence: CASSYSTGGGMDEQFF. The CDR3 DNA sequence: TGTGCCAGCAGTTACTCGACGGGTGGAGGGATGGATGAGCAGTTCTTC.